This entry is about one T cell receptor (beta chain). This CDR3 spans 16 amino acids. Looked up from germline, CDR1 is MDHEN and CDR2 is SYDVKM. The V gene lost 6 bases and the J gene lost 0 bases, with 15 bases spanning the gap. Described time point: peripheral blood 6 weeks after treatment start. Patients' cancers were locally advanced or metastatic urothelial carcinomas. This specimen belongs to a study of PD-L1 blockade in urothelial cancer. Study information: Prior regimens of chemotherapy numbered 0 to 3 per patient. The median number of T cells present in blood samples was some 140,000.

Each PCR received spiked synthetic TCR analog templates. Clones were sequenced by immunoSEQ multiplex PCR, and TCRdb holds only the in-frame ones, with some missing. The sample has 46,000 or so clones; more than 75% are singletons. The receptor's source is a man aged 60-69 years with urothelial cancer. This chain connects TRBV28 to TRBJ2-4; D is ambiguous. The specimen was PBMCs, collected around atezolizumab (anti-PD-L1) treatment. The CDR3 reads CASSKHSNLAKNIQYF. The CDR3 bases are TGTGCCAGCAGCAAACACAGTAACTTAGCCAAAAACATTCAGTACTTC.